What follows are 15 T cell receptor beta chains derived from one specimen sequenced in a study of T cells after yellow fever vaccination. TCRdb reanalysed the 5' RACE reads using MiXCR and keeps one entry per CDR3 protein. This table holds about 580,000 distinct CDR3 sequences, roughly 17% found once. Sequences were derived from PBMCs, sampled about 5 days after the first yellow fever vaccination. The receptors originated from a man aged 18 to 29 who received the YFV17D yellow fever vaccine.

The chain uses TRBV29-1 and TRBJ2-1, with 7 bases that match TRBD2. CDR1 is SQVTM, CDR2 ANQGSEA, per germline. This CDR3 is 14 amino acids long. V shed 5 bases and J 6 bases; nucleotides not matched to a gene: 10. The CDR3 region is CSVRSGLMGNEQFF. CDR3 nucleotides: TGCAGCGTTCGTAGCGGGCTCATGGGCAATGAGCAGTTCTTC.

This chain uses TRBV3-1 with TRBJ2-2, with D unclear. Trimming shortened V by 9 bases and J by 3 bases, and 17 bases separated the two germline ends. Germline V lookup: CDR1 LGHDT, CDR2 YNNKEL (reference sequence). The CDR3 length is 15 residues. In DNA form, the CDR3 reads TGTGCCAGTCGGGCAAATGGGCAGCACACCGGGGAGCTGTTTTTT. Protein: CASRANGQHTGELFF.

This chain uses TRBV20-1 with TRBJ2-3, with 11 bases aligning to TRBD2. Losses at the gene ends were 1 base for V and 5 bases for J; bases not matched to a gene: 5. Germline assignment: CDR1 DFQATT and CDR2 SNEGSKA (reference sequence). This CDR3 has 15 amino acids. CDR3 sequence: CSARAASGGLDTQYF. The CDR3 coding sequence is TGCAGTGCTAGAGCGGCTAGCGGGGGGTTAGATACGCAGTATTTT.

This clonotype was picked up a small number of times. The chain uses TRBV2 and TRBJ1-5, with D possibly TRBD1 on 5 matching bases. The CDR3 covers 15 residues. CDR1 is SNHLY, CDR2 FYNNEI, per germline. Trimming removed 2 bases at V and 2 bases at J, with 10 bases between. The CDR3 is CASSEQGFGNQPQHF. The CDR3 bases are TGTGCCAGCAGTGAACAGGGATTCGGCAATCAGCCCCAGCATTTT.

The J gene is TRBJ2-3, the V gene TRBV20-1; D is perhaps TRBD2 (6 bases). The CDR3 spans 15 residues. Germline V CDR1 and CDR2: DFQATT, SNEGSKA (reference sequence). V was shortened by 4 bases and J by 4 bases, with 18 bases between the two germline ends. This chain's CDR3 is CSATWPGEPADTQYF. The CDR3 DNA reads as TGCAGTGCTACTTGGCCGGGGGAACCCGCAGATACGCAGTATTTT.

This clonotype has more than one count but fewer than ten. CDR3: CASSEGGEGGTDTQYF. The CDR3 nucleotides are TGTGCCAGCAGCGAGGGGGGTGAGGGGGGCACAGATACGCAGTATTTT. The gene calls are TRBV9 and TRBJ2-3; D might be TRBD1 or TRBD2, each matching 6 bases. V was clipped by 3 bases and J by 1 base, with 15 bases between them. The CDR3 is 16 residues long. CDR1 is SGDLS and CDR2 is YYNGEE in the germline V gene. The variable domain in full, with the rest retrieved from reference TRBV9 and TRBJ2-3, is DSGVTQTPKHLITATGQRVTLRCSPRSGDLSVYWYQQSLDQGLQFLIQYYNGEERAKGNILERFSAQQFPDLHSELNLSSLELGDSALYFCASSEGGEGGTDTQYFGPGTRLTVL.

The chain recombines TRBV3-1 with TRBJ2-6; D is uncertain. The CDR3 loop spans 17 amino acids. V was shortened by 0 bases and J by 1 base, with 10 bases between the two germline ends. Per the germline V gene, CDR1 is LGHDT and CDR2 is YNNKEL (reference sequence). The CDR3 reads CASSQDLRVSGANVLTF. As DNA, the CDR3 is TGTGCCAGCAGCCAAGACCTTCGGGTTTCTGGGGCCAACGTCCTGACTTTC.

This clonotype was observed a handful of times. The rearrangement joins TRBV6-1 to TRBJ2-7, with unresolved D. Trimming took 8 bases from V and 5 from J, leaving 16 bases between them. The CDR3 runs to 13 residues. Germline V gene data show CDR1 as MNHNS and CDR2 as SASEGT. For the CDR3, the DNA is TGTGCCAGCGGCCTGACAAAAATCCACGAGCAGTACTTC. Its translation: CASGLTKIHEQYF.

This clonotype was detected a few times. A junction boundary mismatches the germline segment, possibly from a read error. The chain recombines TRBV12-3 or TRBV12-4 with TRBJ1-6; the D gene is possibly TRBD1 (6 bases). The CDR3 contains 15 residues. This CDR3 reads CASRLEGDLNSPLHF. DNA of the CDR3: TGTGCCAGCAGATTAGAGGGGGATCTTAATTCACCCCTCCACTTT.

The DNA of the CDR3 is TGTGCCACCCTAGGACTAGCAGGGGCAGATACGCAGTATTTT. Its translation is CATLGLAGADTQYF. V is TRBV19 and J is TRBJ2-3; 8 bases map to TRBD2. This CDR3 is 14 amino acids long. Germline CDR1 LNHDA, CDR2 SQIVND (reference sequence). V trimming: 10 bases; J trimming: 4 bases; junction bases outside the gene matches: 10.

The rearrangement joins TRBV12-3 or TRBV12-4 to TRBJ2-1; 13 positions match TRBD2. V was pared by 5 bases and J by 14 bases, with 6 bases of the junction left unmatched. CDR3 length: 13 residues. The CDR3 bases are TGTGCCAGCAGTCCTCAACTAGCGGGGGGGAAGTTCTTC. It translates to CASSPQLAGGKFF.

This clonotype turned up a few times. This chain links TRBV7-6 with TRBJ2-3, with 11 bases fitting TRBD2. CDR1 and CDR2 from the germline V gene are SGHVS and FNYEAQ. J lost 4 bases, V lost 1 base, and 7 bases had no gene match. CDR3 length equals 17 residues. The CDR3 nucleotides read TGTGCCAGCAGCTTAGGGTCTAGCGGGGGGTACCCAGATACGCAGTATTTT. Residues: CASSLGSSGGYPDTQYF.

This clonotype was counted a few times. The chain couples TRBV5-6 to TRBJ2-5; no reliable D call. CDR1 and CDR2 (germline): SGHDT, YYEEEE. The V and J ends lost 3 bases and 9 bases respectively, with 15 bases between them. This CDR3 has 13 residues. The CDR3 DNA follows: TGTGCCAGCAGCTCCGCCCGAAGGTGGGCCCAGTACTTC. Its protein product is CASSSARRWAQYF. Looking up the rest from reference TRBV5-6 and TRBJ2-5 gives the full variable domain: DAGVTQSPTHLIKTRGQQVTLRCSPKSGHDTVSWYQQALGQGPQFIFQYYEEEERQRGNFPDRFSGHQFPNYSSELNVNALLLGDSALYLCASSSARRWAQYFGPGTRLLVL.

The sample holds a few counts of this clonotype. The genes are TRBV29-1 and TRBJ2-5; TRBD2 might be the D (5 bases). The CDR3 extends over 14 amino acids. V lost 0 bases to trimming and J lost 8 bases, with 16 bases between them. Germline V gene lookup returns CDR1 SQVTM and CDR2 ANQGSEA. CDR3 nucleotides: TGCAGCGTTGAAGATCGGGGTCCCATTGGTACCCAGTACTTC. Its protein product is CSVEDRGPIGTQYF.

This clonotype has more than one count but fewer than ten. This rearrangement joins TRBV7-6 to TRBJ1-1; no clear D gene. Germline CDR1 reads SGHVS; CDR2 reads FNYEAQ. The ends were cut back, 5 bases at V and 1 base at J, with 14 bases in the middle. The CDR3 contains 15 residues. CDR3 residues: CASSPTNSKNTEAFF. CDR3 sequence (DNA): TGTGCCAGCAGCCCCACAAATTCCAAGAACACTGAAGCTTTCTTT.